This T cell receptor (beta chain) is drawn from a study of blood T cell repertoires in COVID-19. About the research overall: The United States, Italy and Spain were the sources of the acute and convalescent COVID-19 samples. T cells, B-cell-depleted T cells, or PBMCs provided the cDNA or gDNA that served as material.

Enrolled during active infection, Seattle patients were then followed longitudinally. Original processing methods: Reference gene primer amplification in the assay estimated nucleated cell counts. The protocol was immunoSEQ multiplex PCR, while the TCRdb copy is restricted to in-frame clones and leaves out a portion. The V and J calls and clone size come from that table; D and trimming were worked out from the DNA. The table shows roughly 220,000 clones, with 80% to 85% occurring only once. The V end lost 2 bases, the J end lost 1 base, and 12 bases lay between the germline ends. The CDR3 loop spans 15 amino acids. Germline V gene lookup returns CDR1 SGHRS and CDR2 YFSETQ.

The TCR sequence derives from an elderly woman with COVID-19, enrolled during active disease. Sequencing input: peripheral blood. The chain has TRBV5-1 and TRBJ2-5, with a weak D call TRBD1 (5 bases). The CDR3 region has the DNA TGCGCCAGCAGCTTCTCTTCAGGGATCCAAGAGACCCAGTACTTC. It specifies CASSFSSGIQETQYF.